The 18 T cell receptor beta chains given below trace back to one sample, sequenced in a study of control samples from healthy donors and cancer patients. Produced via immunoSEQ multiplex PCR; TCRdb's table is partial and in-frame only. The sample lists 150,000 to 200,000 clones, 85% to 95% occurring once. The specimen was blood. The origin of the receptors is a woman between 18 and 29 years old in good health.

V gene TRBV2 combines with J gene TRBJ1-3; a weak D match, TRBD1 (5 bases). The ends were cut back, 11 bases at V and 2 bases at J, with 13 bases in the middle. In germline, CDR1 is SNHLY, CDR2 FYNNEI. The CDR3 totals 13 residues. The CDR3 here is CAGLQETGNTIYF. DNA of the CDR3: TGTGCCGGTTTACAGGAGACTGGAAACACCATATATTTT. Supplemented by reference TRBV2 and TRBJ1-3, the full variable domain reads EPEVTQTPSHQVTQMGQEVILRCVPISNHLYFYWYRQILGQKVEFLVSFYNNEISEKSEIFDDQFSVERPDGSNFTLKIRSTKLEDSAMYFCAGLQETGNTIYFGEGSWLTVV.

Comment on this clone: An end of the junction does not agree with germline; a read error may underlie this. CDR3: CASSYSLATQEAQYF. The CDR3 DNA is TGTGCCAGCAGTTACTCGCTAGCGACACAAGAGGCCCAGTACTTC. The chain carries TRBV6-5 and TRBJ2-5; TRBD2 is a possible D gene (6 bases). This CDR3 spans 15 amino acids. Germline assignment: CDR1 MNHEY and CDR2 SVGAGI.

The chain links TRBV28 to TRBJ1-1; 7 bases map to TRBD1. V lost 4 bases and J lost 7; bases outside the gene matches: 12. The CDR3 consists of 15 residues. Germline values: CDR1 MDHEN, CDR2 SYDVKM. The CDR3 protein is CASSSEGASGVEAFF. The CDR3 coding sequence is TGTGCCAGCAGTTCAGAGGGGGCCTCCGGCGTTGAAGCTTTCTTT.

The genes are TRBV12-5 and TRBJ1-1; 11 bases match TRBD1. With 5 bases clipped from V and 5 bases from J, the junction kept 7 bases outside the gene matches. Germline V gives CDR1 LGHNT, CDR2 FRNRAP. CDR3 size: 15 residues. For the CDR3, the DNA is TGTGCTAGTGGTCCCGGGACAGGGGGATGGACTGAAGCTTTCTTT. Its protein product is CASGPGTGGWTEAFF.

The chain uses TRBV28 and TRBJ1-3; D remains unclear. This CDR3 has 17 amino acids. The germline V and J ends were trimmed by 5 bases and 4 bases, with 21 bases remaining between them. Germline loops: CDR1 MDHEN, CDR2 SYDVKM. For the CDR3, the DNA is TGTGCCAGCAGTCCCCCGTTATGGGAACCAGGAGGAAACACCATATATTTT. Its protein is CASSPPLWEPGGNTIYF. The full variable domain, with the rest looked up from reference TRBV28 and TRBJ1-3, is DVKVTQSSRYLVKRTGEKVFLECVQDMDHENMFWYRQDPGLGLRLIYFSYDVKMKEKGDIPEGYSVSREKKERFSLILESASTNQTSMYLCASSPPLWEPGGNTIYFGEGSWLTVV.

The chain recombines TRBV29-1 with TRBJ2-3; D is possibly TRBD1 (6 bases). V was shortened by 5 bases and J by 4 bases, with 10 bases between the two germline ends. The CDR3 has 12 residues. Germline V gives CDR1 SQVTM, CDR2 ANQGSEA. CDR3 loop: CSVLTGPDTQYF. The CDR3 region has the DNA TGCAGCGTTTTAACAGGGCCAGATACGCAGTATTTT.

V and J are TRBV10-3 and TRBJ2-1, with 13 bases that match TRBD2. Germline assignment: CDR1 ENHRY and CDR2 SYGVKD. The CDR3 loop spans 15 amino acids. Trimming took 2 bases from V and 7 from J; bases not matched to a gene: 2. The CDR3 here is CAISEPTSGGNEQFF. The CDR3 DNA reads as TGTGCCATCAGTGAGCCGACTAGCGGGGGGAATGAGCAGTTCTTC.

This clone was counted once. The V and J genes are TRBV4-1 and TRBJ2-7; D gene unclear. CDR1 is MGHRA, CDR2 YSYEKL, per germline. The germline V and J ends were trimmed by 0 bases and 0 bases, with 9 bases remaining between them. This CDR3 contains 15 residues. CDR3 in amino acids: CASSQDHGPSYEQYF. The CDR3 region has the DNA TGCGCCAGCAGCCAAGATCATGGTCCCTCCTACGAGCAGTACTTC.

CDR3: CASSSSQGVRKPNSPLHF. CDR3 in DNA: TGTGCCAGCAGTTCCTCGCAGGGGGTCCGGAAACCGAATTCACCCCTCCACTTT. V is TRBV27 and J is TRBJ1-6; the match to TRBD1 covers 7 bases. There are 18 residues in the CDR3. The J segment lost 7 bases and the V segment lost 4 bases, leaving 16 bases of the junction unmatched. Per the germline V gene, CDR1 is MNHEY and CDR2 is SMNVEV (reference sequence).

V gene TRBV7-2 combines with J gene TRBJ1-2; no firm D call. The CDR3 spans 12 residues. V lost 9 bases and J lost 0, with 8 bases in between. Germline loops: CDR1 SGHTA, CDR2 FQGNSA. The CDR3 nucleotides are TGTGCCAGTAGGGATTCTAACTATGGCTACACCTTC. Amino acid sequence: CASRDSNYGYTF.

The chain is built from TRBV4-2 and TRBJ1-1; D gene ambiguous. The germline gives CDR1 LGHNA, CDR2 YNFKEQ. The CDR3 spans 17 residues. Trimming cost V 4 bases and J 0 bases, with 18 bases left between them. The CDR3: CASSLRPAGNLNTEAFF. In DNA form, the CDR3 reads TGTGCCAGCAGCCTCCGACCGGCGGGGAACCTGAACACTGAAGCTTTCTTT.

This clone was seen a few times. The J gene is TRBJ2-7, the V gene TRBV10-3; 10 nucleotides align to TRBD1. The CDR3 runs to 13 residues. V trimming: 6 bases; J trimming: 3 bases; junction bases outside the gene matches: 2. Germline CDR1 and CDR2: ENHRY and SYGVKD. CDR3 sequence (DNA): TGTGCCATCAGGGGGACAGGGGACTACGAGCAGTACTTC. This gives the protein CAIRGTGDYEQYF.

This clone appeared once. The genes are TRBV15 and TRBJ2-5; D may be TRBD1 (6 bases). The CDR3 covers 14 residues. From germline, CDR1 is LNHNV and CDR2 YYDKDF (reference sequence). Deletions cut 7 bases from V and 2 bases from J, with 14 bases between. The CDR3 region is CATTPSTGQETQYF. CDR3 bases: TGTGCCACCACCCCCTCGACAGGTCAAGAGACCCAGTACTTC. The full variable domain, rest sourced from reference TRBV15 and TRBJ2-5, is DAMVIQNPRYQVTQFGKPVTLSCSQTLNHNVMYWYQQKSSQAPKLLFHYYDKDFNNEADTPDNFQSRRPNTSFCFLDIRSPGLGDTAMYLCATTPSTGQETQYFGPGTRLLVL.

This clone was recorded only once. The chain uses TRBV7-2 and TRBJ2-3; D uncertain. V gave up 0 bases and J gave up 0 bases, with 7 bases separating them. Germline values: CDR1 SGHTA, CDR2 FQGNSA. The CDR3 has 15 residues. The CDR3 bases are TGTGCCAGCAGCTTAGCTCTTCTAAGCACAGATACGCAGTATTTT. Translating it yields CASSLALLSTDTQYF.

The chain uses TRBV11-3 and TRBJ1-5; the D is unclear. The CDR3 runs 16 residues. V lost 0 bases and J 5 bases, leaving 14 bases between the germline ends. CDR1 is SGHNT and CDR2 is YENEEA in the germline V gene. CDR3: CASSLEGSLGDQPQHF. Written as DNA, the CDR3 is TGTGCCAGCAGCTTAGAAGGGAGCCTAGGAGATCAGCCCCAGCATTTT.

This CDR3 reads CASSALRPGHGYNEQFF. CDR3 sequence (DNA): TGTGCCAGCAGCGCCCTCCGGCCGGGACACGGTTACAATGAGCAGTTCTTC. The chain couples TRBV7-2 to TRBJ2-1; TRBD1 is a possible D gene (6 bases). The CDR3 extends over 17 amino acids. Per the germline V gene, CDR1 is SGHTA and CDR2 is FQGNSA. V was cut by 5 bases and J by 4 bases, with 21 bases left in between.

For the CDR3, the DNA is TGTGCCAGCAGCGAAGACACATCCTCCTACGAGCAGTACTTC. Protein: CASSEDTSSYEQYF. The chain combines TRBV11-3 with TRBJ2-7; D ambiguous. The CDR3 runs 14 residues. The germline V and J ends were trimmed by 5 bases and 0 bases, with 11 bases remaining between them. Germline assignment: CDR1 SGHNT and CDR2 YENEEA. Complete variable domain (other parts from reference TRBV11-3 and TRBJ2-7): EAGVVQSPRYKIIEKKQPVAFWCNPISGHNTLYWYLQNLGQGPELLIRYENEEAVDDSQLPKDRFSAERLKGVDSTLKIQPAELGDSAVYLCASSEDTSSYEQYFGPGTRLTVT.

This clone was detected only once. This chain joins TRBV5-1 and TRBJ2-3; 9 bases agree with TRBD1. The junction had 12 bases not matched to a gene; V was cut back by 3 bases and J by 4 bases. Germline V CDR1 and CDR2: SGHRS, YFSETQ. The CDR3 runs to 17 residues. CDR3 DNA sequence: TGCGCCAGCAGCTCGACCTTGGGACAGGGAGATCCAGATACGCAGTATTTT. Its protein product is CASSSTLGQGDPDTQYF.